This TCR beta chain was profiled in a study of CD8 T cells in ankylosing spondylitis. Broader study findings: Significant enrichment of disease-linked clones was reportedly seen in matched ankylosing spondylitis synovial fluid.

TCRdb processed the 5' RACE reads anew with MiXCR; each CDR3 protein has one entry. This table holds some 340,000 distinct CDR3 sequences, approximately 14% found once. This clonotype showed up just once. Its cognate antigen is unknown. The sequencing input was blood, either unsorted or a sorted T cell fraction (not recorded which). This clonotype was sampled from a male donor with ankylosing spondylitis or in good health (not recorded which).

In DNA form, the CDR3 reads TGTACCTGCTGTTTAAAGGGAGCTAGCTCGAGTCCCAAGCACAATGAGCAGTTCTTC. This encodes CTCCLKGASSSPKHNEQFF. The J gene is TRBJ2-1, the V gene TRBV12-3 or TRBV12-4; D perhaps matches TRBD2 (5 bases). The CDR3 has 19 residues.